This entry lists 9 T cell receptor beta chains sequenced from one sample in a study of blood T cells in healthy people across ages. Using a J-beta primer mix together with a sample-barcoded 5' primer, a second PCR was run for roughly 7 to 11 cycles. TCRdb called the 5' RACE reads again in MiXCR, with one record for every CDR3 protein. The sample yields 800,000 or so distinct CDR3 sequences, 25% seen once. These data also formed part of another study, on T cells of mothers and their children.

The specimen sequenced was blood. The receptors come from a boy aged 10-17 years in good health.

This clonotype has just a few counts. The gene calls are TRBV25-1 and TRBJ1-2; 10 bases align to TRBD1. V shed 4 bases, J shed 10 bases, and the junction held 3 bases outside the gene matches. The CDR3 totals 12 residues. Germline lookup yields CDR1 MGHDK and CDR2 SYGVNS. The CDR3 reads CASSAGTGDYTF. The CDR3 DNA reads as TGTGCCAGCAGTGCCGGGACAGGGGACTACACCTTC.

The chain employs TRBV12-3 or TRBV12-4 and TRBJ2-1, with TRBD1 as a possible D gene (6 bases). V shed 4 bases and J shed 12 bases, with 25 bases lying between them. This CDR3 is 16 amino acids long. The CDR3 bases are TGTGCCAGCAGTTCTCCCTTGCCGGACGGCTTACAGGGGCAGTTCTTC. Its translation: CASSSPLPDGLQGQFF.

This clonotype turned up a few times. This chain connects TRBV21-1 to TRBJ1-5; the tabulated D call, TRBD1, remains unverified against the DNA. TRBV21-1 is labeled a pseudogene. This CDR3 is 14 amino acids long. CDR3 sequence (DNA): TGTGCCAGAAGAGAGACAGGTCAAAATCAGCCCCAGCATTTT. The encoded protein is CARRETGQNQPQHF.

The sample holds a few counts of this clonotype. This chain joins TRBV12-3 or TRBV12-4 and TRBJ2-3; TRBD1 might be the D (5 bases). The CDR3 is 15 amino acids. Trimming stripped 5 bases from V and 0 bases from J, with 12 bases between. CDR3 nucleotides: TGTGCCAGCAGTCCCCAGGGTTTTAGCACAGATACGCAGTATTTT. Its translation: CASSPQGFSTDTQYF.

V gene TRBV28 combines with J gene TRBJ2-4; D is perhaps TRBD1 (5 bases). V was shortened by 5 bases and J by 2 bases, with 16 bases between the two germline ends. Germline values: CDR1 MDHEN, CDR2 SYDVKM. This CDR3 comprises 16 residues. CDR3 bases: TGTGCCAGCAGTCCGGTTCTACAGGCCCCCAAAAACATTCAGTACTTC. This sequence encodes CASSPVLQAPKNIQYF.

The chain recombines TRBV20-1 with TRBJ1-2, with a possible D match to TRBD1 (6 bases). Trimming took off 4 bases at V and 8 bases at J, with 20 bases between the two ends. The CDR3 runs 14 residues. Germline CDR1 reads DFQATT; CDR2 reads SNEGSKA (reference sequence). This chain's CDR3 is CSAMTPGHSEGYTF. The CDR3 region has the DNA TGCAGTGCTATGACCCCGGGACACAGCGAGGGCTACACCTTC.

V and J are TRBV4-3 and TRBJ2-1; possible D gene TRBD1, 5 bases. Germline lookup yields CDR1 LGHNA and CDR2 YSLEER. V lost 1 base and J lost 2, with 9 bases in between. The CDR3 length is 15 residues. The chain's CDR3 is CASSQGRGPYNEQFF. Here the CDR3 DNA reads TGCGCCAGCAGCCAAGGAAGGGGTCCCTACAATGAGCAGTTCTTC.

This clonotype was seen only a few times. This sequence joins TRBV27 and TRBJ2-7; D uncertain. The CDR3 spans 13 residues. Per germline, CDR1 MNHEY and CDR2 SMNVEV (reference sequence). Trimming removed 5 bases at V and 3 bases at J, with 11 bases between. The CDR3 nucleotides are TGTGCCAGCAGTCTAACACCTGTCTACGAGCAGTACTTC. It yields the protein CASSLTPVYEQYF.

This clonotype was counted at least ten times. The V gene is TRBV28, the J gene TRBJ2-2; TRBD2 agrees at 8 bases. The CDR3 contains 15 residues. Germline V gene sequence: CDR1 MDHEN, CDR2 SYDVKM. J gave up 0 bases and V 7 bases, and 4 bases lay outside the gene matches. CDR3 coding DNA: TGTGCCAGCATAACGGGGGGGACGAACACCGGGGAGCTGTTTTTT. Residues: CASITGGTNTGELFF. Drawing the rest from reference TRBV28 and TRBJ2-2, the complete variable domain is DVKVTQSSRYLVKRTGEKVFLECVQDMDHENMFWYRQDPGLGLRLIYFSYDVKMKEKGDIPEGYSVSREKKERFSLILESASTNQTSMYLCASITGGTNTGELFFGEGSRLTVL.